This T cell receptor (beta chain) was sequenced during a study of blood T cell repertoires in COVID-19. Clones were sequenced by immunoSEQ multiplex PCR, and TCRdb holds only the in-frame ones, with some missing. The table lists 15,000 to 20,000 clones, roughly 87% of them singletons, with about 12% in the top ten. V lost 6 bases, J lost 7 bases, and 8 bases stayed unmatched. The CDR3 has 13 amino acids. The germline V gene encodes CDR1 ENHRY and CDR2 SYGVKD. Source material: peripheral blood. The TCR sequence derives from a man in his sixties with active COVID-19. The genes are TRBV10-3 and TRBJ1-1, with 7 nucleotides matching TRBD1. CDR3 loop: CAISHRGLNEAFF. The CDR3 region has the DNA TGTGCCATCAGCCACAGGGGTTTGAATGAAGCTTTCTTT.